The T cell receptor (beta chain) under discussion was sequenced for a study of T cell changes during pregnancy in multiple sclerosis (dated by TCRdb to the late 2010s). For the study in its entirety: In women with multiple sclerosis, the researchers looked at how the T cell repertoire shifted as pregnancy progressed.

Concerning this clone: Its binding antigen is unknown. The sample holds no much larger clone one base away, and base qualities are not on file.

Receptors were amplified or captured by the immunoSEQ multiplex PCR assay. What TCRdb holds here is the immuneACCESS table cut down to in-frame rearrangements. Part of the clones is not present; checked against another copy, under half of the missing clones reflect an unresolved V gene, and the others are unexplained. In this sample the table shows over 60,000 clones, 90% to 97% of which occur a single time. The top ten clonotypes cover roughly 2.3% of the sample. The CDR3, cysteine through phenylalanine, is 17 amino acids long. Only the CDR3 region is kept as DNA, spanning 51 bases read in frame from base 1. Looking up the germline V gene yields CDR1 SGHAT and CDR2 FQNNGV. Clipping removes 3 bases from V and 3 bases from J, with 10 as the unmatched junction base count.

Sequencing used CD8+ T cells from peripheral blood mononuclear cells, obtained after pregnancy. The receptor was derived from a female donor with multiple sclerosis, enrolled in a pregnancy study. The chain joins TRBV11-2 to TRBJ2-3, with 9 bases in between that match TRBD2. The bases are TGTGCCAGCAGCTTTCATGACCCTAGCGGGGCAACAGATACGCAGTATTTT. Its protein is CASSFHDPSGATDTQYF. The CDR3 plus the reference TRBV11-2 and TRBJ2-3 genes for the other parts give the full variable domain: EAGVAQSPRYKIIEKRQSVAFWCNPISGHATLYWYQQILGQGPKLLIQFQNNGVVDDSQLPKDRFSAERLKGVDSTLKIQPAKLEDSAVYLCASSFHDPSGATDTQYFGPGTRLTVL.